The clone carrying this T cell receptor (beta chain) has just one count. The antigen is unknown. The trim removed 5 bases at V and 0 bases at J, leaving 5 bases unmatched. The CDR3 has 16 amino acids. CDR1 and CDR2 from the germline V gene are MNHNY and SVGAGI (reference sequence). As for time point: recipient sample about 28 days before transplant, after cytoreduction. Profiled with immunoSEQ multiplex PCR; TCRdb holds only in-frame clones, not every one. The sample lists approximately 26,000 clones, approximately 82% occurring once. The data belong to a study of T cell clonotyping in hematopoietic cell transplantation. General observations from the study: After transplant, recipient diversity fell while pathologically expanded clonotypes grew through day 180. No sorting was done, leaving CD4 and CD8 contributions mixed.

The clonotype was recovered from a woman aged 55-70 years with acute myeloid leukemia. Some clones in this sample may be carry-over from other donors' samples. The sample was peripheral blood mononuclear cells, taken before stem cell transplant. V is TRBV6-6 and J is TRBJ1-4; 8 positions match TRBD1. The CDR3: CASSPGTGPTNEKLFF. The CDR3 DNA reads TGTGCCAGCAGTCCCGGGACAGGCCCAACTAATGAAAAACTGTTTTTT.